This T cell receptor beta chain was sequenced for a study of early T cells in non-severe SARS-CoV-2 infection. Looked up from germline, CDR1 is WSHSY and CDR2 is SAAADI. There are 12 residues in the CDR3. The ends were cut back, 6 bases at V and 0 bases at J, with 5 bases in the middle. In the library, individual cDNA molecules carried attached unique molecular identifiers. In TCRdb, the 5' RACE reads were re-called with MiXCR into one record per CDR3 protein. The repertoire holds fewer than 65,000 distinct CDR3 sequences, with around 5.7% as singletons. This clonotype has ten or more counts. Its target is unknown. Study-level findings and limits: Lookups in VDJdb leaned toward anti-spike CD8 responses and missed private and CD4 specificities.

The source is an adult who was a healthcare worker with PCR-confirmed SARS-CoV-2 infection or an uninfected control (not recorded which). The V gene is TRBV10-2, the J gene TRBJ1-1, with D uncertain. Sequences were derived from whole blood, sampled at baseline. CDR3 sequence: CASRAMNTEAFF. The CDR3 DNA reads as TGCGCCAGCAGAGCCATGAACACTGAAGCTTTCTTT.